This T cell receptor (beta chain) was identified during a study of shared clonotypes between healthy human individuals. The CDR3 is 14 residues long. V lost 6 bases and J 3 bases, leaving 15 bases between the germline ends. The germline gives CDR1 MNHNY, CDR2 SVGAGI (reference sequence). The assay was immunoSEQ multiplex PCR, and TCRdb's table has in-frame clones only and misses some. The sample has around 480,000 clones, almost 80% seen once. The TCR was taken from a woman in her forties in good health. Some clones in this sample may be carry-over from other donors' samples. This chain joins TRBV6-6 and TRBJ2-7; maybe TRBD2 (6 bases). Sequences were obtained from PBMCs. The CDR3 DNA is TGTGCCAGCAGACTCTCCAGGGACTTCTACGAGCAGTACTTC. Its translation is CASRLSRDFYEQYF.